These T cell receptor beta chains were read from a single sample in a study of preoperative IRX-2 immunotherapy in early breast cancer. Sequencing used immunoSEQ multiplex PCR; TCRdb keeps in-frame clones, though not all of them. The repertoire holds about 27,000 clones, with 78% as singletons. This specimen was lymph node tissue, taken before IRX-2 immunotherapy. The receptors stem from a human donor with breast cancer. The CDR3 runs from the conserved cysteine through the conserved F or W. The D gene is left open where the match is weak. Part of the rows lack a size; the others show once, few, many or a class for expanded clones.

cdr3_length	clone_size	v_call	j_call	d_call	cdr3_aa
16	.	TRBV5-1	TRBJ2-2	.	CASSLLVGGPTGELFF
16	.	TRBV6-7	TRBJ2-6	.	CASSSWGNSGANVLTF
18	once	TRBV11-3	TRBJ1-1	.	CASSFPPAARGEDTEAFF
16	.	TRBV19	TRBJ1-6	.	CASSSTANSYNSPLHF
14	.	TRBV6-8	TRBJ2-3	.	CATRLGTSTDTQYF
14	.	TRBV30	TRBJ2-7	.	CAWSVPGVGHEQYF
16	.	TRBV6-8	TRBJ1-3	.	CAISAPTANSGNTIYF
17	medium-sized	TRBV6-8	TRBJ1-1	.	CASSYDGGVSMNTEAFF
15	.	TRBV12-5	TRBJ1-2	TRBD1	CASTTTGARRYGYTF
12	.	TRBV6-8	TRBJ1-1	TRBD1	CASSTGQGSAFF
15	.	TRBV19	TRBJ2-1	TRBD1	CASSILQGDRNEQFF
14	once	TRBV5-1	TRBJ1-1	.	CASSPSGWPEEAFF
13	.	TRBV28	TRBJ1-6	.	CASSGVDNSPLHF
17	.	TRBV7-5	TRBJ2-3	.	CASSLTLSPGSTDTQYF
14	once	TRBV6-8	TRBJ1-1	.	CASSYSGGVTEAFF
15	.	TRBV11-3	TRBJ1-4	.	CASSLTTGGNEKLFF
12	.	TRBV28	TRBJ1-2	.	CASNWGFDGYTF
15	once	TRBV6-8	TRBJ2-2	TRBD2	CASSRLAGSTGELFF
15	.	TRBV11-3	TRBJ2-3	TRBD2	CASSQRGGLADTQYF
21	.	TRBV19	TRBJ1-1	TRBD1	CASSIRYPRGRGGIMNTEAFF
13	.	TRBV6-8	TRBJ1-1	.	CASQSAFGRAAFF
13	.	TRBV25-1	TRBJ1-2	.	CASSEPGRGGYTF
13	.	TRBV29-1	TRBJ2-1	.	CSVVQESYNEQFF
14	.	TRBV5-1	TRBJ1-3	.	CASSLEYSGNTIYF
15	.	TRBV7-1	TRBJ1-2	.	CASSLELSPTHGYTF
14	once	TRBV29-1	TRBJ1-4	.	CSVEESATNEKLFF
15	few	TRBV6-8	TRBJ1-4	.	CASSTPGPLGEKLFF
16	.	TRBV29-1	TRBJ2-7	TRBD2	CSARGGLAGEIYEQYF
15	.	TRBV15	TRBJ2-3	TRBD1	CATSRDDRGRNTQYF
13	few	TRBV30	TRBJ1-2	.	CAWSVGLSYGYTF
16	few	TRBV11-3	TRBJ2-1	.	CASSRTTGVNFNEQFF
14	few	TRBV30	TRBJ2-2	.	CAWKSGWNTGELFF
15	.	TRBV30	TRBJ1-1	TRBD1	CAWSPRQGWNTEAFF
13	.	TRBV28	TRBJ2-6	.	CASAGGTANVLTF
12	.	TRBV28	TRBJ1-1	.	CASTGPNTEAFF
15	.	TRBV11-3	TRBJ1-1	.	CASSFRADGYTEAFF
16	.	TRBV11-3	TRBJ1-4	TRBD1	CASSRQGPLTNEKLFF
13	once	TRBV6-8	TRBJ1-5	.	CASRDLTTQPQHF
15	.	TRBV5-1	TRBJ2-2	TRBD2	CASRTGTSPTGELFF
14	.	TRBV10-3	TRBJ2-2	.	CAISESGSTGELFF
14	.	TRBV14	TRBJ2-1	.	CASSQSSGSNEQFF
17	once	TRBV6-8	TRBJ2-2	TRBD1	CASSYLPGQGNTGELFF
14	.	TRBV29-1	TRBJ2-3	TRBD2	CSVGGLAGTDTQYF
18	.	TRBV28	TRBJ1-1	.	CASTPLGGPLHMNTEAFF
15	.	TRBV4-3	TRBJ1-2	.	CASSQIHGRHTGYTF
17	.	TRBV6-8	TRBJ2-5	TRBD2	CASKRIAGGPNQETQYF